The 9 T cell receptor beta chains in this list originate from one sample, sequenced in a study of blood T cell repertoires in COVID-19. The method was immunoSEQ multiplex PCR; TCRdb's version includes in-frame clones alone and lacks a portion of them. The sample shows over 85,000 clones, approximately 92% of them seen only once. The sequencing input was peripheral blood. The receptors come from a woman aged 50 to 60 with COVID-19, enrolled during active disease.

V and J are TRBV5-6 and TRBJ1-4; the D is unclear. V shed 1 base and J shed 8 bases, with 15 bases lying between them. The CDR3 runs 15 residues. CDR1 and CDR2 (germline): SGHDT, YYEEEE. The CDR3 DNA sequence: TGTGCCAGCAGCTTGAAATGGCAGGTTGTGGAAAAACTGTTTTTT. It encodes CASSLKWQVVEKLFF. Using reference TRBV5-6 and TRBJ1-4 for the parts outside the CDR3, the full variable domain is DAGVTQSPTHLIKTRGQQVTLRCSPKSGHDTVSWYQQALGQGPQFIFQYYEEEERQRGNFPDRFSGHQFPNYSSELNVNALLLGDSALYLCASSLKWQVVEKLFFGSGTQLSVL.

The J gene is TRBJ1-5, the V gene TRBV11-2, with D unresolved. V was pared by 5 bases and J by 7 bases, with 12 bases between. CDR3 size: 13 residues. CDR1 and CDR2 from the germline V gene are SGHAT and FQNNGV. CDR3 loop: CASSLAEKQPQHF. Here the CDR3 DNA reads TGTGCCAGCAGCCTTGCAGAAAAGCAGCCCCAGCATTTT.

The V and J genes are TRBV3-1 (or the pseudogene TRBV3-2) and TRBJ2-5; 8 nucleotides align to TRBD2. The CDR3 extends over 16 amino acids. V gave up 6 bases and J gave up 9 bases; unmatched junction bases: 18. CDR1 and CDR2 (germline): LGHDT, YNNKEL (reference sequence). The CDR3 here is CASSRTPGLVEGAQYF. CDR3 sequence (DNA): TGTGCCAGCAGTCGTACCCCGGGACTAGTCGAGGGGGCCCAGTACTTC.

The gene calls are TRBV11-1 and TRBJ2-3, with unresolved D. The length of the CDR3 is 13 residues. V lost 0 bases, J lost 9 bases, and 10 bases lay in between. CDR1 and CDR2 (germline): SGHAT, FQDESV (reference sequence). The CDR3 region is CASSLAQPGTQYF. CDR3 nucleotides: TGTGCCAGCAGCTTAGCACAGCCTGGCACGCAGTATTTT.

The chain links TRBV27 to TRBJ1-2, with 8 bases fitting TRBD1. CDR3 length: 17 amino acids. CDR1 and CDR2 from the germline V gene are MNHEY and SMNVEV (reference sequence). Trimming took 1 base from V and 0 from J; bases not matched to a gene: 7. This CDR3 is CASSLWTGYKSNYGYTF. The DNA of the CDR3 is TGTGCCAGCAGTTTATGGACAGGGTATAAGTCTAACTATGGCTACACCTTC.

The rearrangement uses TRBV6-4 and TRBJ2-1, with 8 bases matching TRBD1. V dropped 5 bases and J dropped 7; count of bases not matched to a gene: 4. The V gene's germline CDR1 is MRHNA and CDR2 SNTAGT. The CDR3 is 13 amino acids. The CDR3 DNA reads TGTGCCAGCAGTTGGACAGGGCGGAATGAGCAGTTCTTC. It is translated as CASSWTGRNEQFF.

This sequence joins TRBV5-1 and TRBJ1-2; 12 nucleotides line up with TRBD1. Germline CDR1 reads SGHRS; CDR2 reads YFSETQ. Losses at the gene ends were 5 bases for V and 3 bases for J; bases not matched to a gene: 8. The CDR3 length is 16 residues. The chain's CDR3 is CASRPPGTGGDYGYTF. The CDR3 DNA is TGCGCCAGCAGACCCCCCGGGACAGGGGGCGACTATGGCTACACCTTC.

The V and J genes are TRBV19 and TRBJ1-1, with D possibly being TRBD1 (5 bases). V dropped 3 bases and J dropped 4 bases, with 18 bases sitting between them. The CDR3 has 16 residues. From germline, CDR1 is LNHDA and CDR2 SQIVND (reference sequence). CDR3 loop: CASSMVAGLGGTEAFF. CDR3 nucleotide sequence: TGTGCCAGTAGTATGGTGGCCGGGCTGGGGGGCACTGAAGCTTTCTTT.

The V gene is TRBV30, the J gene TRBJ2-1; 10 nucleotides match TRBD2. V gave up 3 bases and J gave up 3 bases; unmatched junction bases: 11. This CDR3 spans 17 amino acids. The germline V gene has CDR1 GTSNPN and CDR2 SVGIG (reference sequence). Here the CDR3 DNA reads TGTGCCTGGAGCGCCTACGTCCTAGCGGGGGTCTACAATGAGCAGTTCTTC. Its protein is CAWSAYVLAGVYNEQFF.